A single count supports the clone carrying this T cell receptor (beta chain). The antigen is not known. These data are taken from a study of shared clonotypes between healthy human individuals. Study-level results: Tissues were not sampled, only blood, and their repertoires likely differ.

CD45RO-negative CD8 cells positively selected for CCR7 made up the naive population, which excluded terminally differentiated effector memory CD45RA+ cells. Donors, without exception, were Caucasian adults residing in Nashville, Tennessee. The V gene end was trimmed by 4 bases and the J gene end by 5 bases; junction bases not matched to a gene: 11. The germline V gene has CDR1 PRHDT and CDR2 FYEKMQ (reference sequence). This CDR3 is 16 amino acids long. Repertoires were generated with immunoSEQ multiplex PCR, while TCRdb's copy carries only in-frame clones and drops some. The repertoire consists of some 1,900,000 clones, with approximately 94% occurring once and the leading ten covering around 1.2%.

The sequenced sample was naive CD8+ T cells sorted from blood. This sequence was found in a man between 18 and 35 years old in good health. V is TRBV13 and J is TRBJ2-1, with 7 bases identical to TRBD1. This chain's CDR3 is CASSSYRGNLDNEQFF. In DNA form, the CDR3 reads TGTGCCAGCAGCTCCTACAGGGGTAATCTCGACAATGAGCAGTTCTTC.